The present TCR beta chain was sequenced within a study of T-cell reconstitution after alpha-beta-depleted transplantation in children. Whole-study findings and limits: The origin of alpha-beta T cells about two months after transplant was reportedly several hundred expanded graft clones. Newly produced T cells mostly accounted for T-cell counts and diversity one year post-transplant.

This clonotype has ten or more counts. The target antigen is unknown. The germline CDR1 and CDR2 sequences are SGHRS and YFSETQ. This CDR3 contains 13 residues. J gave up 4 bases and V 1 base, and 1 base lay outside the gene matches. Unique molecular identifiers were used to barcode this TCRbeta library. Via MiXCR, TCRdb re-called the PCR reads, giving one row per CDR3 protein. The repertoire includes roughly 100,000 distinct CDR3 sequences, roughly 7.6% of them detected once, and about a sixth sits in the top ten. This specimen consisted of PBMCs, obtained before TCRalphabeta/CD19-depleted stem cell transplant. This chain links TRBV5-1 with TRBJ2-5; 7 nucleotides agree with TRBD2. The receptor was derived from a boy younger than 10 with acute lymphoblastic leukemia, due to receive a stem cell transplant. The CDR3: CASSLTGGETQYF. The DNA for the CDR3 is TGCGCCAGCAGCTTGACGGGGGGAGAGACCCAGTACTTC.